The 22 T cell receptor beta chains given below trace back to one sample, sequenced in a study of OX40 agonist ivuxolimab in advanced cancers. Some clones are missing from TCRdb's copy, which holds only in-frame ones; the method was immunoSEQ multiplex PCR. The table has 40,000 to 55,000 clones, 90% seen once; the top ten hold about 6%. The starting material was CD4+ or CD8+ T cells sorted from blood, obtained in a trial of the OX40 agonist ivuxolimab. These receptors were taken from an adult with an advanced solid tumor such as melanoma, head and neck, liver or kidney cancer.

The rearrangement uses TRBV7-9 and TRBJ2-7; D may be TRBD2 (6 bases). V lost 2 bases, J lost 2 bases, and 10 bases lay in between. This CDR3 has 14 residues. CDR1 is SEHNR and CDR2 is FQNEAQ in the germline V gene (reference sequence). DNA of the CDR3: TGTGCCAGCAGCTTAACGGGAGCACCCTACGAGCAGTACTTC. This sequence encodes CASSLTGAPYEQYF.

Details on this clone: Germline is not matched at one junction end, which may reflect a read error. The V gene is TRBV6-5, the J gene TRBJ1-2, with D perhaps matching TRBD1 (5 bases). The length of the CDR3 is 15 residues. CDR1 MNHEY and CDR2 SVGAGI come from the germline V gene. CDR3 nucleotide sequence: TGTGCCAGCAGTTACTCCGGGGCTTCGGACTATCGCTACACCTTC. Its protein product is CASSYSGASDYRYTF.

The CDR3 DNA reads TGTGCCATCAGTAAGGAGTCCTACGAGCAGTACTTC. This encodes CAISKESYEQYF. J is TRBJ2-7 and V is TRBV10-3; unclear D gene. The CDR3 sequence is 12 residues long. Trimming removed 5 bases from V and 1 base from J, with 6 bases in between. Germline assignment: CDR1 ENHRY and CDR2 SYGVKD.

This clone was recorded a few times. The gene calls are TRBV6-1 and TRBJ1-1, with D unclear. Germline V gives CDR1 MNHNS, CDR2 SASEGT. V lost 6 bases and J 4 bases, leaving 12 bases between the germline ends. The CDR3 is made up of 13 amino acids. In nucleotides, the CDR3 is TGTGCCAGCAGGGAAAGAGCCCCCACTGAAGCTTTCTTT. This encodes CASRERAPTEAFF.

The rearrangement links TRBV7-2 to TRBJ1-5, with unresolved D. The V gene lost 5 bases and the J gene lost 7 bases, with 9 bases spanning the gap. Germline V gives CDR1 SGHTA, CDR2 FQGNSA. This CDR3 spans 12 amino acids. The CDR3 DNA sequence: TGTGCCAGCAGCCTCCTCGGCCAGCCCCAGCATTTT. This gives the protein CASSLLGQPQHF.

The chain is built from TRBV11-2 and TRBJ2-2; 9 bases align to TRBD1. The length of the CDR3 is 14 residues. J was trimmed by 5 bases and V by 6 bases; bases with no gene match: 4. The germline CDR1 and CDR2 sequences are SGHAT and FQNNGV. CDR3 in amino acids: CASRGQGWTGELFF. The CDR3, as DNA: TGTGCCAGCAGGGGACAGGGTTGGACCGGGGAGCTGTTTTTT.

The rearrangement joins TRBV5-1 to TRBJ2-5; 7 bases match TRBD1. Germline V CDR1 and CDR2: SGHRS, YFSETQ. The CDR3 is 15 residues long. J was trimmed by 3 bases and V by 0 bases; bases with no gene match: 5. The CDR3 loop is CASSLGTGTEETQYF. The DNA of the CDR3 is TGCGCCAGCAGCTTGGGAACCGGGACAGAAGAGACCCAGTACTTC.

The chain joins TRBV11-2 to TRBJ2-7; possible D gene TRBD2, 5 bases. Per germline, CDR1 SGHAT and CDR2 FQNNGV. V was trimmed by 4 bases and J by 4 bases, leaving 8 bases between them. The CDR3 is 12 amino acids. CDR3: CASSSTGYEQYF. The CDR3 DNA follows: TGTGCCAGCAGCTCTACGGGGTACGAGCAGTACTTC.

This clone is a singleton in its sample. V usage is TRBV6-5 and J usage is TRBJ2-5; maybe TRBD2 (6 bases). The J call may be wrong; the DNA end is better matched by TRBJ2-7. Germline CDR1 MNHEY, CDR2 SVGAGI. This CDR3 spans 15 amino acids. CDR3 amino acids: CASSRTSRAGYEQYF. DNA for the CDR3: TGTGCCAGCAGCCGAACTAGCAGGGCGGGCTACGAGCAGTACTTC.

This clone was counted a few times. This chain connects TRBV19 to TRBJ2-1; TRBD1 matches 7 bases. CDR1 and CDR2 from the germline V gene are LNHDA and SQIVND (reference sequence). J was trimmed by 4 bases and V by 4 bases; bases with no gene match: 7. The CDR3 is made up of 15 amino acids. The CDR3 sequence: CASSTQGTGYNEQFF. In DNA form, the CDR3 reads TGTGCCAGTAGTACACAGGGGACCGGATACAATGAGCAGTTCTTC. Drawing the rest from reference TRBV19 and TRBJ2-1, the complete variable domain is DGGITQSPKYLFRKEGQNVTLSCEQNLNHDAMYWYRQDPGQGLRLIYYSQIVNDFQKGDIAEGYSVSREKKESFPLTVTSAQKNPTAFYLCASSTQGTGYNEQFFGPGTRLTVL.

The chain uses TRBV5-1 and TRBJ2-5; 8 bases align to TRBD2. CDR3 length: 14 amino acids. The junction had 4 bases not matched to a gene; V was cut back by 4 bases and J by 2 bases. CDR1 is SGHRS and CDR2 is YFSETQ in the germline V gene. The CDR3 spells CASSLTSGQETQYF. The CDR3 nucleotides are TGCGCCAGCAGCCTCACTAGCGGTCAAGAGACCCAGTACTTC.

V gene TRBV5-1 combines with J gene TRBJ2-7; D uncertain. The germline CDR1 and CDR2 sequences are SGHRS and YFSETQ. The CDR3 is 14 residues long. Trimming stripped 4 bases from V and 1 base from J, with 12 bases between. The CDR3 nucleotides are TGCGCCAGCAGCCAAAACGCTGCTTCCTACGAGCAGTACTTC. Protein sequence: CASSQNAASYEQYF.

The CDR3 spells CAISAGGPGELFF. The CDR3 DNA reads TGTGCCATCTCAGCAGGGGGCCCCGGGGAGCTGTTTTTT. The V and J genes are TRBV10-3 and TRBJ2-2, with 8 positions matching TRBD1. The CDR3 contains 13 residues. Germline CDR1 reads ENHRY; CDR2 reads SYGVKD. Trimming cost V 8 bases and J 6 bases; bases outside gene matches: 5.

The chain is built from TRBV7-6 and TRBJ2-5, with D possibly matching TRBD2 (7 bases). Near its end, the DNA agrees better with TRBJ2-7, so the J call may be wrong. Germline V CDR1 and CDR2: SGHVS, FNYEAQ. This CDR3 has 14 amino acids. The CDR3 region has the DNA TGTGCCAGCAGCGGGCGGGGGCCGTCCTACGAGCAGTACTTC. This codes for CASSGRGPSYEQYF.

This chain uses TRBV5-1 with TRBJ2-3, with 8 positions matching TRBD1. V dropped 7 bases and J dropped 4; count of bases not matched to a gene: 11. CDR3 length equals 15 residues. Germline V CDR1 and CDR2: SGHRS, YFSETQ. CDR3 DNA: TGCGCCAGCGGATATCAGGGGGCTAGGGCAGATACGCAGTATTTT. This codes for CASGYQGARADTQYF.

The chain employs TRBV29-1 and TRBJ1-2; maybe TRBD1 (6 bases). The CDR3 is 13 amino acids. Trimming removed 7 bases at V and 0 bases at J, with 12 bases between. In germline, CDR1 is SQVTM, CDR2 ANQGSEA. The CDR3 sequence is CSAGGQTNYGYTF. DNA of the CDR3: TGCAGCGCCGGAGGACAGACTAACTATGGCTACACCTTC.

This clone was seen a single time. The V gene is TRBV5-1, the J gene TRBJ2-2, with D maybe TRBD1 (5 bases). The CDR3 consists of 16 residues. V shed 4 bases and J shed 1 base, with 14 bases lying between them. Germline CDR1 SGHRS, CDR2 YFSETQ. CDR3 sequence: CASSNPRTGNTGELFF. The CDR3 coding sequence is TGCGCCAGCAGCAACCCTCGAACAGGGAACACCGGGGAGCTGTTTTTT. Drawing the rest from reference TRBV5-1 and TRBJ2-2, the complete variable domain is KAGVTQTPRYLIKTRGQQVTLSCSPISGHRSVSWYQQTPGQGLQFLFEYFSETQRNKGNFPGRFSGRQFSNSRSEMNVSTLELGDSALYLCASSNPRTGNTGELFFGEGSRLTVL.

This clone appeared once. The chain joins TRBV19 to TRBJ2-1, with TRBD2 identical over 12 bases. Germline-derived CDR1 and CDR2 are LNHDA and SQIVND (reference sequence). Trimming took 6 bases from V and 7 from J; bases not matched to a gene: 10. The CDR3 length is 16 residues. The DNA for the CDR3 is TGTGCCAGTAGGCCGGCGACTAGCGGGGGAATGAATGAGCAGTTCTTC. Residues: CASRPATSGGMNEQFF.

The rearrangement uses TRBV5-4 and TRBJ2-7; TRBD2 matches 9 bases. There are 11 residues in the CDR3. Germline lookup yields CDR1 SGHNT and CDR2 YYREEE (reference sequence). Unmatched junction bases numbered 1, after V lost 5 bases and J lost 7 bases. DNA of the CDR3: TGTGCCAGCAGGGCGGGGGGGGAGCAGTACTTC. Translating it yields CASRAGGEQYF. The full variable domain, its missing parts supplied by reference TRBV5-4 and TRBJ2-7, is ETGVTQSPTHLIKTRGQQVTLRCSSQSGHNTVSWYQQALGQGPQFIFQYYREEENGRGNFPPRFSGLQFPNYSSELNVNALELDDSALYLCASRAGGEQYFGPGTRLTVT.

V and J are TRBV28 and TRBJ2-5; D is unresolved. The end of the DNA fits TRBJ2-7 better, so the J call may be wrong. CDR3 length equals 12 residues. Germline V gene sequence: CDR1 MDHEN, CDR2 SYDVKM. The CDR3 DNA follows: TGTGCCAGCAACACCCAGGAGTACGAGCAGTACTTC. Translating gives CASNTQEYEQYF.

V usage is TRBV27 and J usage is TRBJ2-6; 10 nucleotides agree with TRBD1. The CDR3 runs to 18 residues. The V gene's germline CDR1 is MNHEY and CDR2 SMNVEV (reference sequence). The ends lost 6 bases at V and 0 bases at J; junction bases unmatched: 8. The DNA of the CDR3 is TGTGCCAGCAGATATACCGGGACAGGGGTCTCTGGGGCCAACGTCCTGACTTTC. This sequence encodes CASRYTGTGVSGANVLTF. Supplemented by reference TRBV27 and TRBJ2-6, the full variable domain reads EAQVTQNPRYLITVTGKKLTVTCSQNMNHEYMSWYRQDPGLGLRQIYYSMNVEVTDKGDVPEGYKVSRKEKRNFPLILESPSPNQTSLYFCASRYTGTGVSGANVLTFGAGSRLTVL.

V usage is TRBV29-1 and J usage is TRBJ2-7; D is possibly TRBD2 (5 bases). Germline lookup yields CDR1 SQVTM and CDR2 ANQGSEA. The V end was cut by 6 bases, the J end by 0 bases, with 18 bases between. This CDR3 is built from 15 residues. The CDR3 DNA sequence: TGCAGCGTCCAGATTTTGGTGGGGAGCTCCTACGAGCAGTACTTC. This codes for CSVQILVGSSYEQYF.